This T cell receptor (beta chain) is from a study of beta chain features in type 1 diabetes. This clone turned up a few times. Expressed TCRB transcripts were sequenced because the entire RNA isolate underwent reverse transcription. About 3.6 million reads was the average for naive, central memory and regulatory T cell samples. The method was immunoSEQ multiplex PCR; TCRdb's version includes in-frame clones alone and lacks a portion of them. The sample holds just over 450,000 clones, about 32% seen once. Deletions cut 1 base from V and 8 bases from J, with 20 bases between. Germline lookup yields CDR1 SQVTM and CDR2 ANQGSEA. This CDR3 comprises 15 residues.

Sequencing was done on a sample of naive CD4+ T cells from blood. This sequence was found in a man younger than 35 in good health. The V gene is TRBV29-1, the J gene TRBJ1-2, with D possibly matching TRBD1 (5 bases). The CDR3 is CSVEGGTTSMNGYTF. As DNA, the CDR3 is TGCAGCGTTGAAGGCGGGACGACGTCCATGAACGGCTACACCTTC.